Following are 12 T cell receptor beta chains from one sample sequenced in a study of T cells in Graves' hyperthyroidism and ophthalmopathy. RNA transcripts gave rise to amplified TCR beta CDR3 regions. The TCR CDR3 was amplified in a first-round RT-PCR using the HTBI primer set. TCRdb recomputed calls from the multiplex PCR reads with MiXCR, one row per CDR3 protein. The profile covers hundreds of thousands of distinct CDR3 sequences, with around 17% appearing a single time and about 18% taken by the ten largest. The specimen was blood. The receptors shown here come from a woman between 18 and 29 years old with Graves' hyperthyroidism.

The chain has TRBV2 and TRBJ2-4, with D perhaps matching TRBD1 (6 bases). This CDR3 contains 15 residues. V lost 4 bases and J lost 0, with 10 bases in between. Germline assignment: CDR1 SNHLY and CDR2 FYNNEI. For the CDR3, the DNA is TGTGCCAGCAGTGTAAACAGGGTAGCCAAAAACATTCAGTACTTC. Protein product: CASSVNRVAKNIQYF.

The rearrangement links TRBV12-3 or TRBV12-4 to TRBJ2-3, with 7 positions matching TRBD2. The CDR3 length is 13 residues. V lost 5 bases, J lost 6 bases, and 5 bases stayed unmatched. The CDR3 region is CASSGTIADTQYF. The CDR3 DNA sequence: TGTGCCAGCAGTGGGACTATAGCTGATACGCAGTATTTT.

On this clonotype: A single base separates this from a much larger clone, so it may be a read error. This sequence joins TRBV28 and TRBJ2-6; perhaps D is TRBD1 or TRBD2 (5 bases each). The CDR3 spans 19 residues. The germline CDR1 and CDR2 sequences are MDHEN and SYDVKM. In DNA, the CDR3 is TGTGCCAGCAGTTTCTCGCCAGCGAGGGGCGACTCTGGGGCCAGCGTCCTGACTTTC. It specifies CASSFSPARGDSGASVLTF.

The chain's CDR3 is CASSPQGSGANVLTF. DNA of the CDR3: TGTGCCAGCAGCCCACAGGGGTCTGGGGCCAACGTCCTGACTTTC. The chain has TRBV7-9 and TRBJ2-6; 7 bases are shared with TRBD1. V lost 5 bases to trimming and J lost 1 base; unmatched junction nucleotides: 2. This CDR3 is 15 amino acids long. Germline loops: CDR1 SEHNR, CDR2 FQNEAQ (reference sequence). The full variable domain, completed using reference TRBV7-9 and TRBJ2-6, is DTGVSQNPRHKITKRGQNVTFRCDPISEHNRLYWYRQTLGQGPEFLTYFQNEAQLEKSRLLSDRFSAERPKGSFSTLEIQRTEQGDSAMYLCASSPQGSGANVLTFGAGSRLTVL.

The sample holds many counts of this clonotype. V and J are TRBV5-5 and TRBJ1-2; possibly TRBD1 for D (5 bases). V was cut by 4 bases and J by 4 bases, with 14 bases left in between. From germline, CDR1 is SGHKS and CDR2 YYEKEE (reference sequence). The CDR3 has 14 amino acids. CDR3 region: CASSKETTAYGYTF. The CDR3 coding sequence is TGTGCCAGCAGCAAAGAAACGACAGCCTATGGCTACACCTTC.

The CDR3 here is CATGVDSPLHF. CDR3 nucleotide sequence: TGTGCAACAGGGGTGGATTCACCCCTCCACTTT. The rearrangement joins TRBV6-1 to TRBJ1-6; 7 nucleotides line up with TRBD1. CDR3 size: 11 residues. Germline V gives CDR1 MNHNS, CDR2 SASEGT.

In this sample, this clonotype turned up a few times. A read error is possible here, since a much larger clone lies one base away. The rearrangement joins TRBV7-8 to TRBJ2-5, with D maybe TRBD2 (5 bases). This CDR3 has 14 amino acids. From germline, CDR1 is SGHVS and CDR2 FQNEAQ. CDR3 loop: CASGLVARGETQYF. The CDR3 DNA reads TGTGCCAGCGGCTTAGTGGCCCGGGGTGAGACCCAGTACTTC.

This clonotype was found a few times. The chain is built from TRBV6-4 and TRBJ1-2; D perhaps matches TRBD1 (6 bases). Germline CDR1 MRHNA, CDR2 SNTAGT. V lost 0 bases, J lost 7 bases, and 9 bases lay in between. This CDR3 region has 13 residues. The DNA for the CDR3 is TGTGCCAGCAGTGACTCAGGGGGAGGTGGCTACACCTTC. Its translation: CASSDSGGGGYTF.

This clonotype was found many times. The gene calls are TRBV11-2 and TRBJ1-5, with no clear D. The CDR3 contains 15 residues. Looked up from germline, CDR1 is SGHAT and CDR2 is FQNNGV. V dropped 0 bases and J dropped 7 bases, with 13 bases sitting between them. The DNA of the CDR3 is TGTGCCAGCAGCTTAGATCTCGGCGGGCAGCAGCCCCAGCATTTT. This codes for CASSLDLGGQQPQHF.

V usage is TRBV7-9 and J usage is TRBJ2-5; D is possibly TRBD2 (5 bases). The CDR3 extends over 14 amino acids. The germline V gene encodes CDR1 SEHNR and CDR2 FQNEAQ (reference sequence). Trimming left V 1 base short and J 5 bases short, with 11 bases between. CDR3 region: CASSLEASWETQYF. CDR3 in DNA: TGTGCCAGCAGCTTAGAGGCTAGCTGGGAGACCCAGTACTTC.

The CDR3 region is CSVSQVLAGFYEQYF. DNA for the CDR3: TGCAGCGTCTCGCAGGTACTAGCGGGATTCTACGAGCAGTACTTC. The chain uses TRBV29-1 and TRBJ2-7, with 10 nucleotides matching TRBD2. Germline loops: CDR1 SQVTM, CDR2 ANQGSEA. The CDR3 has 15 amino acids. The V gene end was trimmed by 6 bases and the J gene end by 3 bases; junction bases not matched to a gene: 11.

V usage is TRBV3-1 and J usage is TRBJ1-1, with D unclear. V lost 5 bases and J 7 bases, leaving 11 bases between the germline ends. Germline V CDR1 and CDR2: LGHDT, YNNKEL (reference sequence). The length of the CDR3 is 12 residues. DNA for the CDR3: TGTGCCAGCAGCTTCGGGATAGATGAAGCTTTCTTT. Encoded protein: CASSFGIDEAFF.